This T cell receptor (beta chain) emerged from a study of blood T cell repertoires in COVID-19. In its sample, this clone was seen once. In the study's own analysis: Reference gene primer amplification gave nucleated cell count estimates. Sequenced by immunoSEQ multiplex PCR; TCRdb stores in-frame clones only, minus some. The DNA was the basis for D and trimming; V, J and clone size are from that table. The sample includes 130,000 or so clones, over 70% of them seen just once. The source of this sequence is a man older than 75 with acute or convalescent COVID-19. Sequenced material: peripheral blood.

This chain's CDR3 is CASTRLPSSGGTDTQYF. CDR3 coding DNA: TGTGCCAGCACTCGACTCCCCTCTAGCGGGGGCACAGATACGCAGTATTTT. V usage is TRBV6-6 and J usage is TRBJ2-3; 9 bases are a match to TRBD2. V lost 7 bases, J lost 1 base, and 12 bases stayed unmatched. In germline, CDR1 is MNHNY, CDR2 SVGAGI (reference sequence). The CDR3 spans 17 residues.